This passage covers 9 T cell receptor beta chains from one sample sequenced in a study of OX40 agonist ivuxolimab in advanced cancers. Profiled with immunoSEQ multiplex PCR; TCRdb holds only in-frame clones, not every one. The sample gives some 99,000 clones, around 94% of which show up once; 0.15% to 0.2% is in the top ten. The source was CD4+ or CD8+ T cells sorted from blood, collected in a trial of the OX40 agonist ivuxolimab. These receptors were obtained from an adult with an advanced solid tumor such as melanoma, head and neck, liver or kidney cancer.

The V gene is TRBV21-1, the J gene TRBJ2-7. TRBV21-1 is a pseudogene locus. The CDR3 consists of 13 residues. The CDR3 DNA follows: TGTGCCAGCAGCAAAGTGCACGGTGGGGAGCAGTACTTC. It specifies CASSKVHGGEQYF.

This chain connects TRBV7-2 to TRBJ1-1; tentative D call: TRBD1 (5 bases). Germline V gene lookup returns CDR1 SGHTA and CDR2 FQGNSA. The CDR3 loop spans 15 amino acids. V was pared by 5 bases and J by 5 bases, with 18 bases between. The CDR3 nucleotides read TGTGCCAGCAGCCCGACGGGGGTTAGAAATACTGAAGCTTTCTTT. Protein product: CASSPTGVRNTEAFF.

V is TRBV30 and J is TRBJ2-5, with TRBD2 matching 7 bases. This CDR3 comprises 16 residues. Germline trimming cut 2 bases from V and 5 bases from J; bases unmatched to any gene: 14. The V gene's germline CDR1 is GTSNPN and CDR2 SVGIG (reference sequence). The CDR3 nucleotides read TGTGCCTGGAGTCATCCCTGGGAGGCGGGAGAGGAGACCCAGTACTTC. It is translated as CAWSHPWEAGEETQYF.

The V gene is TRBV28, the J gene TRBJ2-7; D is uncertain. V lost 5 bases and J 3 bases, leaving 11 bases between the germline ends. The CDR3 is 13 amino acids. Germline V gene sequence: CDR1 MDHEN, CDR2 SYDVKM. The CDR3 region has the DNA TGTGCCAGCAGTACCGGGCCCGGCTACGAGCAGTACTTC. Its protein product is CASSTGPGYEQYF. Full variable domain (outside the CDR3, taken from reference TRBV28 and TRBJ2-7): DVKVTQSSRYLVKRTGEKVFLECVQDMDHENMFWYRQDPGLGLRLIYFSYDVKMKEKGDIPEGYSVSREKKERFSLILESASTNQTSMYLCASSTGPGYEQYFGPGTRLTVT.

The V gene is TRBV7-9, the J gene TRBJ2-5; D assignment may be TRBD1 or TRBD2 (5 bases each). Germline values: CDR1 SEHNR, CDR2 FQNEAQ (reference sequence). This CDR3 region has 14 residues. The ends were cut back, 1 base at V and 1 base at J, with 7 bases in the middle. The CDR3 reads CASSLGGVQETQYF. The CDR3 bases are TGTGCCAGCAGCTTAGGAGGGGTCCAAGAGACCCAGTACTTC.

This clone is a singleton in its sample. V usage is TRBV6-5 and J usage is TRBJ2-3; D might be TRBD2 (5 bases). The CDR3 is 14 amino acids. Germline V gene data show CDR1 as MNHEY and CDR2 as SVGAGI. V was trimmed by 3 bases and J by 3 bases, leaving 10 bases between them. CDR3 DNA: TGTGCCAGCAGTTATGAGGGTCGGACAGATACGCAGTATTTT. Translated, it gives CASSYEGRTDTQYF.

The chain links TRBV7-2 to TRBJ2-7; a possible D gene is TRBD2 (5 bases). There are 13 residues in the CDR3. CDR1 and CDR2 (germline): SGHTA, FQGNSA. The germline V and J ends were trimmed by 3 bases and 0 bases, with 6 bases remaining between them. CDR3 region: CASSLGASYEQYF. In DNA form, the CDR3 reads TGTGCCAGCAGCTTGGGAGCCTCCTACGAGCAGTACTTC.

The chain employs TRBV7-9 and TRBJ1-2; D unresolved. Looked up from germline, CDR1 is SEHNR and CDR2 is FQNEAQ (reference sequence). The CDR3 consists of 13 residues. Trimming left V 2 bases short and J 6 bases short, with 10 bases between. Here the CDR3 DNA reads TGTGCCAGCAGCTTAACCCCCACGAATGGCTACACCTTC. This translates into CASSLTPTNGYTF.

The CDR3 nucleotides are TGTGCCAGCAGCTTAGATTCGGCAGGGCGAACCTACGAGCAGTACTTC. Amino acids: CASSLDSAGRTYEQYF. V gene TRBV11-2 combines with J gene TRBJ2-7; D perhaps matches TRBD1 (5 bases). Trimming left V 0 bases short and J 2 bases short, with 14 bases between. This CDR3 has 16 residues. Germline CDR1 reads SGHAT; CDR2 reads FQNNGV. Together with reference TRBV11-2 and TRBJ2-7, the CDR3 gives the full variable domain: EAGVAQSPRYKIIEKRQSVAFWCNPISGHATLYWYQQILGQGPKLLIQFQNNGVVDDSQLPKDRFSAERLKGVDSTLKIQPAKLEDSAVYLCASSLDSAGRTYEQYFGPGTRLTVT.